The clone carrying this T cell receptor (beta chain) has a handful of counts. Its antigen is as yet unknown. Time point described: persistent/refractory GD, antithyroid drugs over 5 years with positive TRAb. PBMCs were the source of the RNA used for TCR sequencing. The data stem from a study of regulatory T cells in long-lasting Graves disease. Findings and caveats of the study: Not thyroid tissue but only peripheral blood was studied. With persistent disease, TRBV28, TRBJ1-2 and TRBJ2-5 were the favored segments.

Researchers made TCR beta libraries by using iRepertoire HTBI primers and running Arm-PCR on CDR3 regions. TCRdb called the multiplex PCR reads again in MiXCR, with one record for every CDR3 protein. Of approximately 470,000 distinct CDR3 sequences detected, around 21% appear once; the ten largest clones hold about 8.3%. V lost 2 bases to trimming and J lost 6 bases, with 17 bases between them. The CDR3 has 16 residues. Looked up from germline, CDR1 is SGHRS and CDR2 is YFSETQ. The starting material was peripheral blood mononuclear cells (PBMCs), obtained when the disease was refractory, from a patient treated with antithyroid drugs. The chain uses TRBV5-1 and TRBJ2-2; weak D call: TRBD2 (5 bases). The clonotype originates from a female donor with Graves disease. CDR3 bases: TGCGCCAGCAGCTTTTTGTCCGGGGTCAAGTCCGGGGAGCTGTTTTTT. Protein sequence: CASSFLSGVKSGELFF.